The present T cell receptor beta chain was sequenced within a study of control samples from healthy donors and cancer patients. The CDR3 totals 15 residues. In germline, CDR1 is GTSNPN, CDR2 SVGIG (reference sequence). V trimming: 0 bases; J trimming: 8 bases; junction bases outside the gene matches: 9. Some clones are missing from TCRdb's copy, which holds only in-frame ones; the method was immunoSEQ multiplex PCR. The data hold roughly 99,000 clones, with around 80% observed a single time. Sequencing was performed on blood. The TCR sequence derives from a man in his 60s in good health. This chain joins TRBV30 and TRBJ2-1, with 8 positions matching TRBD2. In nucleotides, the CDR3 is TGTGCCTGGAGTGTGGGGCGGGGGGTTTACGATGAGCAGTTCTTC. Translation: CAWSVGRGVYDEQFF.